Each of the 9 T cell receptor beta chains below was sequenced from the same sample in a study of blood T cell repertoires in COVID-19. Data came from immunoSEQ multiplex PCR; TCRdb stores just in-frame clones and leaves some out. The sample carries tens of thousands of clones, 65% to 85% recorded once. Sequenced material: peripheral blood. Receptors originate from a woman in her fifties or sixties with acute or convalescent COVID-19.

In its sample, this clone was seen once. The V gene is TRBV10-3, the J gene TRBJ2-3; 11 bases align to TRBD2. V lost 5 bases to trimming and J lost 5 bases; unmatched junction nucleotides: 6. The CDR3 runs to 15 residues. Germline V gene lookup returns CDR1 ENHRY and CDR2 SYGVKD. CDR3: CAISKIAGGVDTQYF. As DNA, the CDR3 is TGTGCCATCAGTAAGATAGCGGGGGGGGTAGATACGCAGTATTTT.

The rearrangement uses TRBV11-2 and TRBJ1-5; perhaps TRBD1 as D (5 bases). The germline gives CDR1 SGHAT, CDR2 FQNNGV. CDR3 size: 18 residues. The V gene lost 7 bases and the J gene lost 0 bases, with 22 bases spanning the gap. This chain's CDR3 is CASTSHGGVHLSNQPQHF. The CDR3 bases are TGTGCCAGCACCTCTCACGGGGGTGTACACCTTAGCAATCAGCCCCAGCATTTT.

The J gene is TRBJ2-1, the V gene TRBV3-1 (or the pseudogene TRBV3-2); D possibly corresponds to TRBD1 (5 bases). The CDR3 spans 13 residues. CDR1 and CDR2 (germline): LGHDT, YNNKEL (reference sequence). The V and J ends lost 6 bases and 7 bases respectively, with 13 bases between them. The CDR3 region is CASRPRGRNEQFF. CDR3 coding DNA: TGTGCCAGCAGGCCAAGGGGAAGGAATGAGCAGTTCTTC.

The chain combines TRBV3-1 (or the pseudogene TRBV3-2) with TRBJ1-2, with a possible D match to TRBD1 (6 bases). The CDR3 loop spans 15 amino acids. Germline V lookup: CDR1 LGHDT, CDR2 YNNKEL (reference sequence). Trimming took off 1 base at V and 1 base at J, with 10 bases between the two ends. CDR3 nucleotides: TGTGCCAGCAGCCAAGGCGTCAGGGGTAACTATGGCTACACCTTC. It encodes CASSQGVRGNYGYTF.

V and J are TRBV5-6 and TRBJ2-3, with D maybe TRBD1 (6 bases). CDR3 length equals 16 residues. Per the germline V gene, CDR1 is SGHDT and CDR2 is YYEEEE. Deletions cut 2 bases from V and 2 bases from J, with 15 bases between. CDR3 sequence: CASSFAGTWDTDTQYF. The CDR3 coding sequence is TGTGCCAGCAGCTTCGCCGGGACATGGGACACAGATACGCAGTATTTT.

The rearrangement uses TRBV11-2 and TRBJ2-4, with 9 bases fitting TRBD1. After removal of 7 bases from V and 0 bases from J, the junction contained 10 bases not matched to a gene. The CDR3 consists of 17 residues. Looked up from germline, CDR1 is SGHAT and CDR2 is FQNNGV. The CDR3 sequence is CASNQRGQGLAKNIQYF. The CDR3 DNA reads as TGTGCCAGCAACCAACGAGGACAGGGGCTAGCCAAAAACATTCAGTACTTC.

The sample holds one count of this clone. The chain links TRBV19 to TRBJ2-5; TRBD1 is a possible D gene (5 bases). The CDR3 has 13 amino acids. Per the germline V gene, CDR1 is LNHDA and CDR2 is SQIVND (reference sequence). The V and J ends lost 4 bases and 7 bases respectively, with 13 bases between them. CDR3 residues: CASSSRQLATQYF. DNA for the CDR3: TGTGCCAGTAGTAGTAGACAGTTGGCGACCCAGTACTTC.

This clone was seen just once. The chain has TRBV2 and TRBJ2-3, with D unclear. V was cut by 8 bases and J by 5 bases, with 8 bases left in between. In germline, CDR1 is SNHLY, CDR2 FYNNEI. This CDR3 is 11 amino acids long. CDR3 amino acids: CASGRRDTQYF. The CDR3 nucleotides read TGTGCCAGCGGGCGAAGAGATACGCAGTATTTT.

V is TRBV5-4 and J is TRBJ2-1; maybe TRBD1 (6 bases). V lost 4 bases to trimming and J lost 0 bases, with 11 bases between them. Germline V gives CDR1 SGHNT, CDR2 YYREEE (reference sequence). The CDR3 runs 15 residues. CDR3 region: CASSTDSRSYNEQFF. The CDR3 DNA sequence: TGTGCCAGCAGCACGGACAGCCGCTCCTACAATGAGCAGTTCTTC.